The subject of this entry is one T cell receptor beta chain. Its antigen is not known. Blood was obtained at the first hyperthyroidism diagnosis, which preceded any ophthalmopathy symptoms. The sample originates from a study of T cells in Graves' hyperthyroidism and ophthalmopathy. Overall study: Peripheral blood collection took place at initial diagnosis, before any treatment. Study-wide results and limits: The model made its ophthalmopathy prediction, and onset followed a median approximately 6 months later.

Amplification of TCR beta CDR3 regions was performed using RNA transcripts as template. TCR CDR3 underwent first-round RT-PCR with the HTBI primer set. Via MiXCR, TCRdb re-called the multiplex PCR reads, giving one row per CDR3 protein. The sample lists approximately 270,000 distinct CDR3 sequences, just over 14% occurring once. V was shortened by 4 bases and J by 4 bases, with 13 bases between the two germline ends. The germline gives CDR1 SNHLY, CDR2 FYNNEI. The CDR3 consists of 14 residues. This TCR derives from a woman in her thirties or forties with Graves' hyperthyroidism that later progressed to Graves' ophthalmopathy. Sequencing used blood. The V and J genes are TRBV2 and TRBJ1-2, with TRBD1 as a possible D gene (6 bases). CDR3 loop: CASSVEGGSYGYTF. CDR3 DNA sequence: TGTGCCAGCAGTGTTGAGGGGGGAAGCTATGGCTACACCTTC. Supplemented by reference TRBV2 and TRBJ1-2, the full variable domain reads EPEVTQTPSHQVTQMGQEVILRCVPISNHLYFYWYRQILGQKVEFLVSFYNNEISEKSEIFDDQFSVERPDGSNFTLKIRSTKLEDSAMYFCASSVEGGSYGYTFGSGTRLTVV.